This T cell receptor beta chain was retrieved from a study of cytomegalovirus exposure and HLA in healthy donors. Overall study results and limits: Common viral pathogens seemed, in a later analysis, to connect with several of the most significant clusters. A cluster of highly shared sequence variants was likely a sequencing artifact.

It was healthy bone marrow donors who served as donors. Worth noting for this clone: What it recognizes is unknown.

Germline V gene sequence: CDR1 MDHEN, CDR2 SYDVKM. After removal of 6 bases from V and 1 base from J, the junction contained 3 bases not matched to a gene. The CDR3 extends over 15 amino acids. PCR was performed using 60 Vbeta and 13 Jbeta primers. TCRdb's table, derived via immunoSEQ multiplex PCR, lists solely in-frame clones and lacks some. Seen here are some 79,000 clones, about 78% observed once, and the top ten hold 5.5%. The sequenced sample was PBMCs. The rearrangement uses TRBV28 and TRBJ2-3; 11 bases map to TRBD2. The clonotype originates from a male donor in good health and CMV-seropositive. CDR3 sequence: CASSKGLAGTDTQYF. In nucleotides, the CDR3 is TGTGCCAGCAGCAAGGGACTAGCGGGCACAGATACGCAGTATTTT.